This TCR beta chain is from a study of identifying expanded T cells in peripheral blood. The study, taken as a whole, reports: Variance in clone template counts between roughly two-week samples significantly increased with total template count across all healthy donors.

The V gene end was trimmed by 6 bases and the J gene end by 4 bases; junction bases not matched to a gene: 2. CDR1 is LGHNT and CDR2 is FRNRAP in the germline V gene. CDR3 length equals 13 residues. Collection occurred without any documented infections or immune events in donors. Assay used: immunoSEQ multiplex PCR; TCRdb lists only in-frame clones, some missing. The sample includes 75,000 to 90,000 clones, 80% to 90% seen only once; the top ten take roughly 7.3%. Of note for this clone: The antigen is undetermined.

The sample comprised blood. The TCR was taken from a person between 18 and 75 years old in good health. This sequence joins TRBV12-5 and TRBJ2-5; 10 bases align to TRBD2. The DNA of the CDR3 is TGTGCTAGTGGGTTAGCGGGAGGAGAGACCCAGTACTTC. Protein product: CASGLAGGETQYF.